This entry concerns a single T cell receptor beta chain. Its antigen remains unidentified. This record comes from a study of cytomegalovirus exposure and HLA in healthy donors. The junction had 3 bases not matched to a gene; V was cut back by 0 bases and J by 0 bases. The CDR3 sequence is 16 residues long. Germline V lookup: CDR1 SGHDN, CDR2 FVKESK. PCR amplification relied on 60 Vbeta primers (plus 13 Jbeta primers). Authors' processing steps: Some 10 million of the 80 million or so unique TCR beta chains counted in a later analysis were shared. The table came from immunoSEQ multiplex PCR; TCRdb's copy has only in-frame clones and leaves some out. The V and J calls and the clone size are those of that table, but D and trimming were determined from the DNA. The sample has about 190,000 clones; around 87% are singletons. Notes on the study in general: Common viral pathogens seemed to be connected with several of the most significant clusters, according to a later analysis. Later work associated over 15,000 TCR beta sequences with HLA alleles at 0.05 false discovery rate. Most CMV-associated TCR beta chains appeared HLA-restricted in a later analysis.

The sample taken for sequencing was PBMCs. This TCR was sampled from a woman aged 18-29 years in good health and CMV-seronegative. The chain carries TRBV14 and TRBJ2-7; TRBD2 matches 9 bases. CDR3 protein: CASSQEREGLSYEQYF. The CDR3 DNA sequence: TGTGCCAGCAGCCAAGAGCGGGAGGGCCTCTCCTACGAGCAGTACTTC. The complete variable domain, with remaining parts taken from reference TRBV14 and TRBJ2-7, reads EAGVTQFPSHSVIEKGQTVTLRCDPISGHDNLYWYRRVMGKEIKFLLHFVKESKQDESGMPNNRFLAERTGGTYSTLKVQPAELEDSGVYFCASSQEREGLSYEQYFGPGTRLTVT.